This entry features one T cell receptor (beta chain) sequence. The CDR3 has 14 residues. Germline-derived CDR1 and CDR2 are MNHEY and SVGAGI. V lost 1 base and J lost 5, with 11 bases in between. This record belongs to a study of blood T cell repertoires in COVID-19. Across the study: The United States, Italy and Spain provided the acute and convalescent COVID-19 samples. PBMCs, B-cell-depleted T cells, or T cells provided the cDNA or gDNA that made up the material.

Source study methods: The assay estimated nucleated cells by amplifying reference gene primers. TCRdb's table, derived via immunoSEQ multiplex PCR, lists solely in-frame clones and lacks some. V and J calls and clone size follow that table, whereas D and trimming were derived from the DNA. The sample shows under 75,000 clones, about 76% of them seen only once. The sequencing input was peripheral blood. V gene TRBV6-5 combines with J gene TRBJ1-1; D not resolved. The clonotype comes from a woman of 80 years or more with active or convalescent COVID-19. CDR3 loop: CASSYYPGQTEAFF. Written as DNA, the CDR3 is TGTGCCAGCAGTTACTACCCTGGGCAGACTGAAGCTTTCTTT.